Sequencing of this TCR beta chain was carried out in a study of CD8+ T cells in alopecia areata. Study overall: Treated patients were given oral tofacitinib, which was dosed at 5 to 10 mg twice daily. Among treated patients, severity was scored by affected scalp area percentage.

Concerning this clone itself: Its antigen is not known.

The treatment denotes: oral pan-JAK inhibitor, 5-10 mg twice daily. PBMCs were stained for CD3, CD4 and CD8, and CD4+ and CD8+ T cells were sorted. Study-wide results and caveats: Normal skin contains resident alphabeta T cells, and these are also sequenced in scalp samples.

Following RNA extraction, reverse transcription yielded cDNA that acted as the sequencing template. The table came from immunoSEQ multiplex PCR; TCRdb's copy has only in-frame clones and leaves some out. The repertoire has over 85,000 clones, roughly three fifths of them found once; the top ten carry about 16%. The germline V gene has CDR1 SEHNR and CDR2 FQNEAQ (reference sequence). V was clipped by 5 bases and J by 1 base; unmatched bases: 6. This CDR3 has 16 residues. Material: CD8+ T cells sorted from blood, obtained at week 4, from a patient treated with tofacitinib. This chain uses TRBV7-9 with TRBJ2-3; TRBD2 aligns across 10 bases. The receptor comes from a human donor with alopecia areata. The CDR3, as DNA: TGTGCCAGCAGCGGTCCCCTAGCGGGGGGCACAGATACGCAGTATTTT. Protein: CASSGPLAGGTDTQYF.